This is a list of T cell receptor beta chains from one sample in a study of shared clonotypes between healthy human individuals. Sequencing used immunoSEQ multiplex PCR; TCRdb keeps in-frame clones, though not all of them. In the table there are around 1,900,000 clones, 93% of which are singletons. Sequencing was carried out using naive CD8+ T cells from PBMCs. Source of these receptors: a man aged 18 to 35 in good health. Some clones in this sample may be carry-over from other donors' samples. Both conserved end residues are part of each CDR3.

v_gene,j_gene,CDR3aa
TRBV15,TRBJ1-1,CATSRDYGTLNTEAFF
TRBV5-4,TRBJ2-1,CASRPDLGLDYNEQFF
TRBV10-1,TRBJ2-1,CARDHTAGAGDEQFF
TRBV30,TRBJ1-4,CAWSVGTGSEKLFF
TRBV15,TRBJ2-7,CATSSRREGLHEQYF
TRBV6-5,TRBJ2-5,CASSSRVQETQYF
TRBV11-2,TRBJ2-7,CASSPLLSGSGYEQYF
TRBV18,TRBJ2-4,CASSPPAVAKNIQYF
TRBV27,TRBJ1-1,CASGPSGAFF
TRBV30,TRBJ2-1,CAWSVRQGGEQFF
TRBV10-1,TRBJ1-1,CASGQGTTEAFF
TRBV5-4,TRBJ1-1,CASSSSTGAEAFF
TRBV5-1,TRBJ2-7,CASRRDAVAPLHEQYF
TRBV28,TRBJ2-7,CASSTGVGSEQYF
TRBV19,TRBJ1-5,CASSFRPGGLNQPQHF
TRBV21-1,TRBJ2-2,CASSRPTLGTSGRAGCRSELFF
TRBV5-4,TRBJ2-3,CASRFGADTQYF
TRBV6-4,TRBJ1-1,CASNQMNTEAFF
TRBV28,TRBJ2-3,CASSLGGSVVDTQYF
TRBV27,TRBJ2-3,CASSRTLGQGADTQYF
TRBV4-1,TRBJ1-1,CASSVTGVMNTEAFF
TRBV14,TRBJ2-7,CASSQVDRSPYEQYF
TRBV6-1,TRBJ1-3,CASSLESGNTIYF
TRBV29-1,TRBJ1-2,CSVEILRDRGFYGYTF
TRBV7-6,TRBJ2-1,CASQPGLAFNEQFF
TRBV13,TRBJ1-2,CASSAPTGYTF
TRBV7-8,TRBJ2-1,CASGSQGLALYNEQFF
TRBV5-6,TRBJ1-5,CASSLGTAFNQPQHF
TRBV28,TRBJ2-5,CASSLLRQETQYF
TRBV9,TRBJ2-2,CASSTDRVNTGELFF
TRBV14,TRBJ2-2,CASSHRVAAFTGELFF
TRBV9,TRBJ2-7,CASNSGDSYEQYF
TRBV28,TRBJ2-1,CASIRRAEQFF
TRBV4-1,TRBJ1-1,CASSLPGASNTEAFF
TRBV19,TRBJ1-1,CASSIDPGPNTEAFF
TRBV7-6,TRBJ2-6,CASSPLGSNPLSVLTF
TRBV9,TRBJ2-7,CASSEGGFAIPAEQYF
TRBV9,TRBJ1-2,CASSSGSYYGYTF
TRBV7-2,TRBJ2-7,CASSRGLAGGPGSEQYF
TRBV11-2,TRBJ2-7,CASSLGGLEQYF
TRBV10-3,TRBJ2-1,CAACATSSYNEQFF
TRBV7-2,TRBJ2-1,CASSEREGREQFF